A selection of T cell receptor beta chains follows, all from one sample in a study of T cells after yellow fever vaccination. TCRdb re-called the 5' RACE reads through MiXCR, storing one row per CDR3 protein. The data show some 550,000 distinct CDR3 sequences, approximately 21% seen once. The sample was PBMCs, taken 15 days after the yellow fever booster vaccination. These receptors were taken from a young man who received the YFV17D yellow fever vaccine. Each CDR3 is given with its conserved first and last residue. Each record gives: clone size, V gene, J gene, D gene, CDR3 DNA, CDR3 protein. The D gene is left open where the match is weak. For some rows the clone size is stated as once, few or many, or as a class when expanded; others skip it.

abundance: .
v_gene: TRBV7-6
j_gene: TRBJ2-7
d_gene: TRBD1
CDR3nt: TGTGCCAGCAGCTCGACAGGGATCGAGCAGTACTTC
CDR3aa: CASSSTGIEQYF

abundance: .
v_gene: TRBV28
j_gene: TRBJ1-4
d_gene: .
CDR3nt: TGTGCCAGCAACCCAACGCCAAAGGGGGAAAAACTGTTTTTT
CDR3aa: CASNPTPKGEKLFF

abundance: .
v_gene: TRBV4-3
j_gene: TRBJ1-4
d_gene: .
CDR3nt: TGCGCCAGCAGCCAAGATTGGCGAGGGGAAAAACTGTTTTTT
CDR3aa: CASSQDWRGEKLFF

abundance: few
v_gene: TRBV5-5
j_gene: TRBJ2-7
d_gene: TRBD1
CDR3nt: TGTGCCAGCAGGGTCGGACAGGGCGTTACCTACGAGCAGTACTTC
CDR3aa: CASRVGQGVTYEQYF

abundance: .
v_gene: TRBV10-3
j_gene: TRBJ2-2
d_gene: .
CDR3nt: TGTGCCATCAGTGGATCCAGCGAGGGCGGGGAGCTGTTTTTT
CDR3aa: CAISGSSEGGELFF

abundance: .
v_gene: TRBV6-5
j_gene: TRBJ2-1
d_gene: .
CDR3nt: TGTGCCAGCAGTTACTCCCCCGCGGGCTCCTACAATGAGCAGTTCTTC
CDR3aa: CASSYSPAGSYNEQFF

abundance: many
v_gene: TRBV18
j_gene: TRBJ2-1
d_gene: TRBD2
CDR3nt: TGTGCCAGCTCACCATTAGCGGGAGGGCCTTACAATGAGCAGTTCTTC
CDR3aa: CASSPLAGGPYNEQFF

abundance: .
v_gene: TRBV11-3
j_gene: TRBJ2-7
d_gene: .
CDR3nt: TGTGCCAGCAGCTTTACCCCTGGATCCGAGCAGTACTTC
CDR3aa: CASSFTPGSEQYF

abundance: .
v_gene: TRBV5-1
j_gene: TRBJ2-3
d_gene: .
CDR3nt: TGCGCCAGCACCCAGCTAGGAAACACAGATACGCAGTATTTT
CDR3aa: CASTQLGNTDTQYF

abundance: .
v_gene: TRBV27
j_gene: TRBJ2-7
d_gene: .
CDR3nt: TGTGCCAGCAGTTTAGGGCCCTTCTACGAGCAGTACTTC
CDR3aa: CASSLGPFYEQYF

abundance: .
v_gene: TRBV18
j_gene: TRBJ2-7
d_gene: .
CDR3nt: TGTGCCAGCTCGCCAATGGAGGAGCAGTACTTC
CDR3aa: CASSPMEEQYF

abundance: .
v_gene: TRBV20-1
j_gene: TRBJ2-7
d_gene: TRBD2
CDR3nt: TGCAGTGGAACTAGCGGCGCCCCCTACGAGCAGTACTTC
CDR3aa: CSGTSGAPYEQYF

abundance: .
v_gene: TRBV7-9
j_gene: TRBJ2-5
d_gene: TRBD2
CDR3nt: TGTGCCAGCAGCCCTCTACTAGCGGGAGGAGAGACCCAGTACTTC
CDR3aa: CASSPLLAGGETQYF

abundance: few
v_gene: TRBV7-9
j_gene: TRBJ2-2
d_gene: .
CDR3nt: TGTGCCAGCAGCTCCTTTATCGTGGCCGGGGAGCTGTTTTTT
CDR3aa: CASSSFIVAGELFF

abundance: many
v_gene: TRBV5-1
j_gene: TRBJ2-5
d_gene: .
CDR3nt: TGCGCCAGCAGCTTGGGTAAAGAGACCCAGTACTTC
CDR3aa: CASSLGKETQYF

abundance: few
v_gene: TRBV2
j_gene: TRBJ2-5
d_gene: TRBD2
CDR3nt: TGTGCCAGCAACCCCACTAGCGGGAGATCGAGAGAGACCCAGTACTTC
CDR3aa: CASNPTSGRSRETQYF

abundance: .
v_gene: TRBV6-2/TRBV6-3
j_gene: TRBJ2-1
d_gene: .
CDR3nt: TGTGCCAGCGACCGGGTGGAGAGTTCCGAGCAGTTCTTC
CDR3aa: CASDRVESSEQFF

abundance: few
v_gene: TRBV29-1
j_gene: TRBJ2-7
d_gene: .
CDR3nt: TGCAGCGTAATGGGGGGGGCCCACTACGAGCAGTACTTC
CDR3aa: CSVMGGAHYEQYF

abundance: .
v_gene: TRBV12-3/TRBV12-4
j_gene: TRBJ2-7
d_gene: TRBD1
CDR3nt: TGTGCCAGCAGTTCCGGACAGGCGGTAAAGCAGTACTTC
CDR3aa: CASSSGQAVKQYF

abundance: .
v_gene: TRBV19
j_gene: TRBJ2-7
d_gene: TRBD2
CDR3nt: TGTGCCAGTAGTAGACTAGCGGGAGGAAGCGAGCAGTACTTC
CDR3aa: CASSRLAGGSEQYF

abundance: .
v_gene: TRBV7-6
j_gene: TRBJ2-1
d_gene: .
CDR3nt: TGTGCCAGTTCCTCCCCCGTCGGGCGGCGAGGGGGTGAGCAGTTCTTC
CDR3aa: CASSSPVGRRGGEQFF

abundance: few
v_gene: TRBV7-2
j_gene: TRBJ2-5
d_gene: TRBD2
CDR3nt: TGTGCCAGCAGTTTAGTTAGCGGGGGGGAGACCCAGTACTTC
CDR3aa: CASSLVSGGETQYF

abundance: .
v_gene: TRBV28
j_gene: TRBJ2-7
d_gene: .
CDR3nt: TGTGCCAGCAGTCTCCAGGAATTGGGCTACGAGCAGTACTTC
CDR3aa: CASSLQELGYEQYF

abundance: .
v_gene: TRBV6-1
j_gene: TRBJ2-5
d_gene: .
CDR3nt: TGTGCCAGCAGGACGGACCGGGACAAGGAGTTTCGTGAGACCCAGTACTTC
CDR3aa: CASRTDRDKEFRETQYF

abundance: .
v_gene: TRBV2
j_gene: TRBJ1-3
d_gene: TRBD1
CDR3nt: TGTGCCAGCAGTGAACTTGGACAGGGGGGAAACACCATATATTTT
CDR3aa: CASSELGQGGNTIYF

abundance: once
v_gene: TRBV24-1
j_gene: TRBJ2-3
d_gene: .
CDR3nt: TGTGCCACCAGCGGGACTTTGGATACGCAGTATTTT
CDR3aa: CATSGTLDTQYF

abundance: few
v_gene: TRBV27
j_gene: TRBJ2-1
d_gene: TRBD2
CDR3nt: TGTGCCAGCAGTTTTGGACTAGCGGGAGGGATATACAATGAGCAGTTCTTC
CDR3aa: CASSFGLAGGIYNEQFF

abundance: .
v_gene: TRBV4-2
j_gene: TRBJ1-1
d_gene: TRBD1
CDR3nt: TGTGCCAGCAGCGGGAACAGGGGCTTCGAAGCTTTCTTT
CDR3aa: CASSGNRGFEAFF

abundance: .
v_gene: TRBV6-2/TRBV6-3
j_gene: TRBJ2-2
d_gene: TRBD2
CDR3nt: TGTGCCAGCAGTTACGGGACTAGCAGCGCGAACACCGGGGAGCTGTTTTTT
CDR3aa: CASSYGTSSANTGELFF

abundance: .
v_gene: TRBV7-2
j_gene: TRBJ2-5
d_gene: .
CDR3nt: TGTGCCAGCAGCTGGCGGACAGGAGGGGAAGAGACCCAGTACTTC
CDR3aa: CASSWRTGGEETQYF

abundance: .
v_gene: TRBV18
j_gene: TRBJ2-5
d_gene: .
CDR3nt: TGTGCCAGCTCACTTATAGATACGACCCAGTACTTC
CDR3aa: CASSLIDTTQYF

abundance: .
v_gene: TRBV7-2
j_gene: TRBJ2-1
d_gene: .
CDR3nt: TGTGCCAGCCGCCGGGGAGGCCCCTACAATGAGCAGTTCTTC
CDR3aa: CASRRGGPYNEQFF

abundance: .
v_gene: TRBV20-1
j_gene: TRBJ2-7
d_gene: .
CDR3nt: TGCAGTGCTAGCCCACCGGGGCTAGCCTACGAGCAGTACTTC
CDR3aa: CSASPPGLAYEQYF

abundance: .
v_gene: TRBV2
j_gene: TRBJ1-1
d_gene: .
CDR3nt: TGTGCCAGCCAGGACGCCCGGGGTAGAACTGAAGCTTTCTTT
CDR3aa: CASQDARGRTEAFF

abundance: few
v_gene: TRBV7-9
j_gene: TRBJ1-4
d_gene: TRBD1
CDR3nt: TGTGCCAGCAGCAAAAGTTGGGACAGTAATGAAAAACTGTTTTTT
CDR3aa: CASSKSWDSNEKLFF

abundance: few
v_gene: TRBV29-1
j_gene: TRBJ2-7
d_gene: .
CDR3nt: TGCAGCGCCCAGCCGCAGGGGACGTATGAGCAGTACTTC
CDR3aa: CSAQPQGTYEQYF

abundance: few
v_gene: TRBV25-1
j_gene: TRBJ1-1
d_gene: .
CDR3nt: TGTGCCAGCAGTGAATACCAACCCCGGGGGCTCACTGAAGCTTTCTTT
CDR3aa: CASSEYQPRGLTEAFF

abundance: few
v_gene: TRBV12-5
j_gene: TRBJ2-5
d_gene: TRBD1
CDR3nt: TGTGCTAGTGGCATGGACTGGACAGGGTTGTTTCCAGAGACCCAGTACTTC
CDR3aa: CASGMDWTGLFPETQYF

abundance: few
v_gene: TRBV12-3/TRBV12-4
j_gene: TRBJ2-5
d_gene: .
CDR3nt: TGTGCCAGCAGTTTACCAGGGGCCGAAGAGACCCAGTACTTC
CDR3aa: CASSLPGAEETQYF

abundance: .
v_gene: TRBV6-1
j_gene: TRBJ2-3
d_gene: .
CDR3nt: TGTGCCAGCAGGATCCCGGACCGCACAGATACGCAGTATTTT
CDR3aa: CASRIPDRTDTQYF

abundance: few
v_gene: TRBV29-1
j_gene: TRBJ2-7
d_gene: .
CDR3nt: TGCAGCGTTGTAGGGTCCTACGAGCAGTACTTC
CDR3aa: CSVVGSYEQYF

abundance: .
v_gene: TRBV6-1
j_gene: TRBJ1-5
d_gene: .
CDR3nt: TGTGCCAGCACCCTCGCGGGGATCGATCAGCCCCAGCATTTT
CDR3aa: CASTLAGIDQPQHF

abundance: .
v_gene: TRBV7-8
j_gene: TRBJ2-2
d_gene: .
CDR3nt: TGTGCCAGCAACGAAATGATTGGGATCACCGGGGAGCTGTTTTTT
CDR3aa: CASNEMIGITGELFF

abundance: few
v_gene: TRBV20-1
j_gene: TRBJ2-7
d_gene: .
CDR3nt: TGCAGTGCTAGAGGCCCTAGCGTGGCCTACGAGCAGTACTTC
CDR3aa: CSARGPSVAYEQYF

abundance: .
v_gene: TRBV7-9
j_gene: TRBJ1-1
d_gene: .
CDR3nt: TGTGCCAGCAGGGCAGGCACTGAAGCTTTCTTT
CDR3aa: CASRAGTEAFF

abundance: .
v_gene: TRBV5-6
j_gene: TRBJ2-5
d_gene: TRBD2
CDR3nt: TGTGCCAGCAGCTTAGCCCCGAGCGGGAGTGGTCAAGAGACCCAGTACTTC
CDR3aa: CASSLAPSGSGQETQYF

abundance: .
v_gene: TRBV15
j_gene: TRBJ1-4
d_gene: .
CDR3nt: TGTGCCACCAGCAGAGACAACCAATATATGGGCGGAAAACTGTTTTTT
CDR3aa: CATSRDNQYMGGKLFF

abundance: .
v_gene: TRBV6-6
j_gene: TRBJ2-7
d_gene: .
CDR3nt: TGTGCCAGCAGATCCGGGACAATTTACGAGCAGTACTTC
CDR3aa: CASRSGTIYEQYF

abundance: few
v_gene: TRBV10-3
j_gene: TRBJ2-2
d_gene: TRBD2
CDR3nt: TGTGCCATCAGTGACCTACTAGCGGGAACGAACGGGGAGCTGTTTTTT
CDR3aa: CAISDLLAGTNGELFF

abundance: .
v_gene: TRBV4-3
j_gene: TRBJ2-2
d_gene: TRBD1
CDR3nt: TGCGCCAGCAGCCAAGATAGAGGACAGGTGAACACCGGGGAGCTGTTTTTT
CDR3aa: CASSQDRGQVNTGELFF

abundance: .
v_gene: TRBV7-6
j_gene: TRBJ1-5
d_gene: .
CDR3nt: TGTGCCAGCAGCTTACCCTATGACGGAGATAGCAATCAGCCCCAGCATTTT
CDR3aa: CASSLPYDGDSNQPQHF

abundance: .
v_gene: TRBV13
j_gene: TRBJ2-1
d_gene: .
CDR3nt: TGTGCCAGCAGCGCCGGGGGGCTAGCGCTCGATGAGCAGTTCTTC
CDR3aa: CASSAGGLALDEQFF